One and the same sample provided the 29 T cell receptor beta chains below, sequenced in a study of identifying expanded T cells in peripheral blood. The repertoire was sequenced with immunoSEQ multiplex PCR; TCRdb's copy has only in-frame clones and lacks some. The data show over 65,000 clones, about 90% seen once. Sequenced sample: blood. The receptor set was obtained from a person aged 18 to 69 in good health.

The chain combines TRBV7-9 with TRBJ1-2; no clear D. The CDR3 consists of 15 residues. Trimming pared 5 bases from V and 3 bases from J, leaving 16 bases between. Looked up from germline, CDR1 is SEHNR and CDR2 is FQNEAQ (reference sequence). The CDR3 sequence: CASSAIFGEDYGYTF. The CDR3 coding sequence is TGTGCCAGCAGCGCCATCTTTGGTGAAGACTATGGCTACACCTTC. The complete variable domain, with remaining parts taken from reference TRBV7-9 and TRBJ1-2, reads DTGVSQNPRHKITKRGQNVTFRCDPISEHNRLYWYRQTLGQGPEFLTYFQNEAQLEKSRLLSDRFSAERPKGSFSTLEIQRTEQGDSAMYLCASSAIFGEDYGYTFGSGTRLTVV.

Written as DNA, the CDR3 is TGTGCCTGGAGGGATTTGAGGGATCAATATGGCTACACCTTC. As protein: CAWRDLRDQYGYTF. The genes are TRBV30 and TRBJ1-2, with D uncertain. The CDR3 consists of 14 residues. Germline V lookup: CDR1 GTSNPN, CDR2 SVGIG (reference sequence). With 3 bases removed from V and 5 bases from J, the gap between germline ends came to 16 bases.

The genes are TRBV7-8 and TRBJ1-5; 7 bases are a match to TRBD1. Unmatched junction bases numbered 8, after V lost 5 bases and J lost 7 bases. Germline V gene data show CDR1 as SGHVS and CDR2 as FQNEAQ. This CDR3 comprises 14 residues. CDR3 amino acids: CASSPDRVKQPQHF. As DNA, the CDR3 is TGTGCCAGCAGCCCAGACAGGGTCAAGCAGCCCCAGCATTTT.

The V gene is TRBV5-1, the J gene TRBJ2-2; 8 bases are shared with TRBD1. CDR1 SGHRS and CDR2 YFSETQ come from the germline V gene. J was trimmed by 0 bases and V by 4 bases; bases with no gene match: 2. CDR3 length: 15 residues. The CDR3 spells CASSLTGANTGELFF. In DNA, the CDR3 is TGCGCCAGCAGCCTGACAGGGGCGAACACCGGGGAGCTGTTTTTT.

This sequence joins TRBV5-4 and TRBJ2-3, with 8 bases that match TRBD2. The V gene's germline CDR1 is SGHNT and CDR2 YYREEE (reference sequence). J lost 4 bases, V lost 4 bases, and 8 bases had no gene match. This CDR3 comprises 15 residues. Here the CDR3 DNA reads TGTGCCAGCAGCGCCGGGGGGGCCAGCGCAGATACGCAGTATTTT. Encoded protein: CASSAGGASADTQYF.

In this sample, this clone turned up once. The chain links TRBV2 to TRBJ1-1, with 8 bases that match TRBD1. Trimming at V came to 8 bases and at J to 6 bases, leaving 14 bases not matched to a gene. The CDR3 runs 15 residues. Germline CDR1 and CDR2: SNHLY and FYNNEI. In DNA form, the CDR3 reads TGTGCCAGCGCATATTCTCAGGGGGCTTTGGCTGAAGCTTTCTTT. This encodes CASAYSQGALAEAFF.

The rearrangement links TRBV9 to TRBJ2-6, with 9 bases fitting TRBD1. From germline, CDR1 is SGDLS and CDR2 YYNGEE. V shed 2 bases, J shed 2 bases, and the junction held 8 bases outside the gene matches. The CDR3 covers 18 residues. The CDR3 loop reads CASSVTTGGATGANVLTF. CDR3 sequence (DNA): TGTGCCAGCAGCGTGACAACAGGGGGCGCCACTGGGGCCAACGTCCTGACTTTC.

The chain employs TRBV19 and TRBJ1-6; 9 bases agree with TRBD1. In germline, CDR1 is LNHDA, CDR2 SQIVND (reference sequence). The junction had 5 bases not matched to a gene; V was cut back by 6 bases and J by 11 bases. The CDR3 totals 13 residues. For the CDR3, the DNA is TGTGCCAGTAGAAAACAGGGGGCTGCACCCCTCCACTTT. Translation gives CASRKQGAAPLHF. The full variable domain, its missing parts supplied by reference TRBV19 and TRBJ1-6, is DGGITQSPKYLFRKEGQNVTLSCEQNLNHDAMYWYRQDPGQGLRLIYYSQIVNDFQKGDIAEGYSVSREKKESFPLTVTSAQKNPTAFYLCASRKQGAAPLHFGNGTRLTVT.

V and J are TRBV27 and TRBJ2-3; D is possibly TRBD2 (6 bases). CDR1 and CDR2 from the germline V gene are MNHEY and SMNVEV (reference sequence). CDR3 length: 13 amino acids. Deletions cut 8 bases from V and 2 bases from J, with 11 bases between. CDR3 sequence reads: CASWGLFTDTQYF. DNA for the CDR3: TGTGCCAGCTGGGGACTTTTCACAGATACGCAGTATTTT.

The rearrangement links TRBV6-1 to TRBJ1-5; D call uncertain. Germline CDR1 MNHNS, CDR2 SASEGT. The CDR3 extends over 13 amino acids. V shed 4 bases and J shed 7 bases, with 11 bases lying between them. In DNA form, the CDR3 reads TGTGCCAGCAGTGTGAGAGGGTTCCAGCCCCAGCATTTT. Translating gives CASSVRGFQPQHF.

J is TRBJ2-2 and V is TRBV28; 11 nucleotides match TRBD2. Unmatched junction bases numbered 6, after V lost 6 bases and J lost 3 bases. The CDR3 sequence is 16 residues long. Germline values: CDR1 MDHEN, CDR2 SYDVKM. CDR3 in DNA: TGTGCCAGCAGCCTTATAGCGGGAGGGTACACCGGGGAGCTGTTTTTT. Its translation is CASSLIAGGYTGELFF.

In this sample, this clone turned up a few times. V and J are TRBV11-3 and TRBJ1-1; D call uncertain. The CDR3 covers 14 residues. V lost 1 base, J lost 1 base, and 7 bases lay in between. The germline gives CDR1 SGHNT, CDR2 YENEEA. The CDR3 loop is CASSLVNTNTEAFF. CDR3 nucleotide sequence: TGTGCCAGCAGCTTAGTAAACACGAACACTGAAGCTTTCTTT.

V gene TRBV5-1 combines with J gene TRBJ1-6; D is undetermined. The ends were cut back, 4 bases at V and 9 bases at J, with 17 bases in the middle. The CDR3 runs 15 residues. Germline lookup yields CDR1 SGHRS and CDR2 YFSETQ. The CDR3: CASSPESRSSSPLHF. CDR3 nucleotides: TGCGCCAGCAGCCCCGAAAGCAGGTCGTCTTCACCCCTCCACTTT.

This clone was counted a few times. This chain joins TRBV6-5 and TRBJ1-3; D unresolved. Germline loops: CDR1 MNHEY, CDR2 SVGAGI. CDR3 length equals 16 residues. V shed 0 bases and J shed 0 bases, with 9 bases lying between them. CDR3 sequence (DNA): TGTGCCAGCAGTTACTCGTTAACTAGCTCTGGAAACACCATATATTTT. As protein: CASSYSLTSSGNTIYF.

A single count supports this clone. J is TRBJ1-5 and V is TRBV30; no clear D. The CDR3 loop spans 14 amino acids. Trimming left V 0 bases short and J 0 bases short, with 6 bases between. The germline gives CDR1 GTSNPN, CDR2 SVGIG (reference sequence). CDR3 residues: CAWSVSSSNQPQHF. The CDR3 DNA reads as TGTGCCTGGAGTGTATCGAGTAGCAATCAGCCCCAGCATTTT.

In this sample, this clone turned up once. The chain uses TRBV7-6 and TRBJ1-3; TRBD1 matches at 12 bases. CDR1 and CDR2 from the germline V gene are SGHVS and FNYEAQ. The ends lost 0 bases at V and 4 bases at J; junction bases unmatched: 4. This CDR3 is built from 17 residues. CDR3 amino acids: CASSLAAGTGGGNTIYF. The CDR3 DNA reads TGTGCCAGCAGCTTAGCCGCCGGGACAGGGGGCGGAAACACCATATATTTT.

The V and J genes are TRBV6-6 and TRBJ2-7; tentative D call: TRBD2 (7 bases). Deletions cut 0 bases from V and 6 bases from J, with 15 bases between. The CDR3 extends over 15 amino acids. Germline-derived CDR1 and CDR2 are MNHNY and SVGAGI (reference sequence). The CDR3 here is CASSYSGGRNSEQYF. Written as DNA, the CDR3 is TGTGCCAGCAGTTACTCGGGGGGGCGCAATAGCGAGCAGTACTTC.

This chain connects TRBV27 to TRBJ1-3; D is uncertain. The CDR3 spans 12 residues. The ends were cut back, 8 bases at V and 0 bases at J, with 5 bases in the middle. The germline gives CDR1 MNHEY, CDR2 SMNVEV (reference sequence). The CDR3 bases are TGTGCCAGCCGGAGCTCTGGAAACACCATATATTTT. It yields the protein CASRSSGNTIYF.

The V and J genes are TRBV11-2 and TRBJ1-1, with a tentative D call TRBD1 (5 bases). V lost 0 bases to trimming and J lost 4 bases, with 9 bases between them. CDR1 and CDR2 (germline): SGHAT, FQNNGV. The CDR3 spans 14 residues. The CDR3, as DNA: TGTGCCAGCAGCTTAGATCCTGGGGGCACTGAAGCTTTCTTT. It yields the protein CASSLDPGGTEAFF.

This chain connects TRBV14 to TRBJ2-2; D gene unclear. The germline V and J ends were trimmed by 2 bases and 1 base, with 5 bases remaining between them. This CDR3 spans 14 amino acids. Germline V gene sequence: CDR1 SGHDN, CDR2 FVKESK. The CDR3 DNA reads TGTGCCAGCAGCCAACAACTGAACACCGGGGAGCTGTTTTTT. This codes for CASSQQLNTGELFF.

CDR3 DNA: TGTGCCATCTGGGCAGGGCAGCTCAATGAGCAGTTCTTC. Translation gives CAIWAGQLNEQFF. The chain is built from TRBV10-3 and TRBJ2-1; D possibly corresponds to TRBD1 (5 bases). This CDR3 comprises 13 residues. Germline lookup yields CDR1 ENHRY and CDR2 SYGVKD. V gave up 8 bases and J gave up 6 bases, with 14 bases separating them.

V usage is TRBV29-1 and J usage is TRBJ2-1; D gene unclear. This CDR3 is 14 amino acids long. V was shortened by 0 bases and J by 3 bases, with 9 bases between the two germline ends. Germline assignment: CDR1 SQVTM and CDR2 ANQGSEA. CDR3 sequence (DNA): TGCAGCGTTGAAGATCGGCACGACTACAATGAGCAGTTCTTC. It translates to CSVEDRHDYNEQFF.

This chain uses TRBV5-4 with TRBJ1-5; 7 bases line up with TRBD1. Losses at the gene ends were 2 bases for V and 7 bases for J; bases not matched to a gene: 6. Germline V gives CDR1 SGHNT, CDR2 YYREEE (reference sequence). The CDR3 covers 14 residues. CDR3 in DNA: TGTGCCAGCAGCTTAGGGGGCCTCGGCCAGCCCCAGCATTTT. Amino acid sequence: CASSLGGLGQPQHF.

This clone was recorded once. The chain has TRBV29-1 and TRBJ1-1, with D perhaps TRBD1 (5 bases). V was shortened by 1 base and J by 7 bases, with 13 bases between the two germline ends. Germline loops: CDR1 SQVTM, CDR2 ANQGSEA. CDR3 length equals 13 residues. CDR3 in amino acids: CSVEGNPGNEAFF. CDR3 in DNA: TGCAGCGTTGAAGGGAACCCAGGGAATGAAGCTTTCTTT.

The chain carries TRBV7-9 and TRBJ1-4; D ambiguous. The CDR3 consists of 17 residues. In germline, CDR1 is SEHNR, CDR2 FQNEAQ (reference sequence). The V and J ends lost 2 bases and 4 bases respectively, with 17 bases between them. The CDR3 DNA is TGTGCCAGCAGCTTAATTCATGTGGGGAGACTTAATGAAAAACTGTTTTTT. Translation gives CASSLIHVGRLNEKLFF.

This rearrangement joins TRBV5-6 to TRBJ1-3; D perhaps matches TRBD1 (6 bases). In germline, CDR1 is SGHDT, CDR2 YYEEEE. The CDR3 is 15 amino acids. V gave up 4 bases and J gave up 0 bases, with 11 bases separating them. The CDR3: CASSLGQTSGNTIYF. CDR3 in DNA: TGTGCCAGCAGCCTAGGACAGACCTCTGGAAACACCATATATTTT.

The chain recombines TRBV5-1 with TRBJ2-1, with D hard to call. The CDR3 extends over 14 amino acids. Trimming left V 2 bases short and J 8 bases short, with 14 bases between. Germline V gene sequence: CDR1 SGHRS, CDR2 YFSETQ. The CDR3 sequence is CASSFRPPMDEQFF. The DNA for the CDR3 is TGCGCCAGCAGCTTCAGGCCCCCCATGGATGAGCAGTTCTTC. The full variable domain, completed using reference TRBV5-1 and TRBJ2-1, is KAGVTQTPRYLIKTRGQQVTLSCSPISGHRSVSWYQQTPGQGLQFLFEYFSETQRNKGNFPGRFSGRQFSNSRSEMNVSTLELGDSALYLCASSFRPPMDEQFFGPGTRLTVL.

The gene calls are TRBV19 and TRBJ1-3; 9 bases agree with TRBD1. The CDR3 contains 15 residues. CDR1 is LNHDA, CDR2 SQIVND, per germline (reference sequence). After removal of 4 bases from V and 5 bases from J, the junction contained 6 bases not matched to a gene. This chain's CDR3 is CASSTDRGERNTIYF. The CDR3 nucleotides are TGTGCCAGTAGTACGGACAGGGGAGAAAGAAACACCATATATTTT.

CDR3 protein: CASSEYLGNPTCTDTQYF. As DNA, the CDR3 is TGCGCCAGCAGTGAGTATCTCGGGAACCCGACATGCACAGATACGCAGTATTTT. The chain is built from TRBV10-1 and TRBJ2-3; possible D gene TRBD2, 5 bases. CDR1 is WNHNN, CDR2 SYGVQD, per germline (reference sequence). The CDR3 is made up of 18 amino acids. With 1 base removed from V and 1 base from J, the gap between germline ends came to 18 bases.